A single sample gave rise to the 8 T cell receptor beta chains below, sequenced in a study of cytomegalovirus exposure and HLA in healthy donors. It was with 60 Vbeta and 13 Jbeta primers that the PCR ran. Sequencing used immunoSEQ multiplex PCR; TCRdb keeps in-frame clones, though not all of them. The table records about 160,000 clones, approximately 80% of them present only once. Sequencing was carried out using PBMCs. These TCRs come from a man younger than 30 in good health and CMV-seropositive.

The chain employs TRBV19 and TRBJ1-5, with D possibly TRBD1 on 6 matching bases. V gave up 7 bases and J gave up 5 bases, with 15 bases separating them. This CDR3 comprises 14 residues. Germline V CDR1 and CDR2: LNHDA, SQIVND (reference sequence). The CDR3 region is CASTPRTVYQPQHF. The CDR3 nucleotides read TGTGCCAGTACCCCCAGGACAGTTTATCAGCCCCAGCATTTT. The variable domain in full, with the rest retrieved from reference TRBV19 and TRBJ1-5, is DGGITQSPKYLFRKEGQNVTLSCEQNLNHDAMYWYRQDPGQGLRLIYYSQIVNDFQKGDIAEGYSVSREKKESFPLTVTSAQKNPTAFYLCASTPRTVYQPQHFGDGTRLSIL.

In its sample, this clone was seen once. The CDR3 does not end in the conserved phenylalanine or tryptophan, so this is likely a read error. The genes are TRBV18 and TRBJ1-6; D not certain. Trimming shortened V by 3 bases and J by 8 bases, and 20 bases separated the two germline ends. Germline V lookup: CDR1 KGHSH, CDR2 LQKENI. The CDR3 has 17 residues. CDR3 amino acids: CASSPGISAGDDSPLHL. The CDR3, as DNA: TGTGCCAGCTCACCGGGCATTTCCGCCGGGGATGATTCACCCCTCCACCTT.

This chain links TRBV6-5 with TRBJ2-7; tentatively, D is TRBD2 (5 bases). Germline CDR1 MNHEY, CDR2 SVGAGI. Trimming stripped 2 bases from V and 6 bases from J, with 17 bases between. This CDR3 has 15 amino acids. The CDR3 loop reads CASSYKRWVDSEQYF. The CDR3 nucleotides read TGTGCCAGCAGTTACAAGCGGTGGGTCGACTCCGAGCAGTACTTC.

This clone was detected only a few times. This chain joins TRBV25-1 and TRBJ1-2, with 9 bases aligning to TRBD1. The germline CDR1 and CDR2 sequences are MGHDK and SYGVNS. This CDR3 spans 16 amino acids. With 1 base clipped from V and 6 bases from J, the junction kept 9 bases outside the gene matches. In DNA form, the CDR3 reads TGTGCCAGCAGTGAATTTAGTAACAGGGGGCGGCATGGCTACACCTTC. It translates to CASSEFSNRGRHGYTF.

The chain couples TRBV4-1 to TRBJ1-2; D unclear. With 2 bases removed from V and 5 bases from J, the gap between germline ends came to 12 bases. From germline, CDR1 is MGHRA and CDR2 YSYEKL. This CDR3 is built from 14 residues. In nucleotides, the CDR3 is TGCGCCAGCAGCCAACCGGGAAGAAAATATGGCTACACCTTC. This codes for CASSQPGRKYGYTF.

This clone was seen only once. This chain links TRBV18 with TRBJ2-1; TRBD2 matches at 15 bases. The germline V gene encodes CDR1 KGHSH and CDR2 LQKENI. V lost 1 base to trimming and J lost 9 bases; unmatched junction nucleotides: 4. The CDR3 covers 16 residues. As DNA, the CDR3 is TGTGCCAGCTCACCACGGACTAGCGGGAGGGCCGGTGAGCAGTTCTTC. This sequence encodes CASSPRTSGRAGEQFF.

This clone was counted a few times. This sample includes further DNA sequences coding for the same CDR3. The rearrangement links TRBV27 to TRBJ1-5; the match to TRBD1 covers 10 bases. The V segment lost 3 bases and the J segment 2 bases; nucleotides outside the gene matches: 1. Looked up from germline, CDR1 is MNHEY and CDR2 is SMNVEV (reference sequence). This CDR3 spans 15 amino acids. The DNA for the CDR3 is TGTGCCAGCAGTTTCGGGACAGGGGGCAATCAGCCCCAGCATTTT. Protein sequence: CASSFGTGGNQPQHF.

Written as DNA, the CDR3 is TGTGCCAGCAGCCGATCGGGCTACGAGCAGTACTTC. Encoded protein: CASSRSGYEQYF. This rearrangement joins TRBV11-2 to TRBJ2-7; D is unresolved. V dropped 5 bases and J dropped 3 bases, with 8 bases sitting between them. The CDR3 extends over 12 amino acids. Germline-derived CDR1 and CDR2 are SGHAT and FQNNGV.